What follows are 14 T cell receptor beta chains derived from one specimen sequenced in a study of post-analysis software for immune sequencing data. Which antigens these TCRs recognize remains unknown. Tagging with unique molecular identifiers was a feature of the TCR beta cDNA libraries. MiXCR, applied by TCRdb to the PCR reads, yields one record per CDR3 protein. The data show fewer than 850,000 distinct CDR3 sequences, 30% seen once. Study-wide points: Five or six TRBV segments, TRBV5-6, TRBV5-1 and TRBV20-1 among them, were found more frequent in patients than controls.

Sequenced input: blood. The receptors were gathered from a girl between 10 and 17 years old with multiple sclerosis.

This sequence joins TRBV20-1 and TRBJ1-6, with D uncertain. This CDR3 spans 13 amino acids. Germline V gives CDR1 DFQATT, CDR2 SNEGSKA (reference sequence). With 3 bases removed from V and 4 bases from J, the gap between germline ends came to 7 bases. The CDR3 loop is CSASSQYNSPLHF. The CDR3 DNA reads TGCAGTGCTAGTAGTCAATATAATTCACCCCTCCACTTT.

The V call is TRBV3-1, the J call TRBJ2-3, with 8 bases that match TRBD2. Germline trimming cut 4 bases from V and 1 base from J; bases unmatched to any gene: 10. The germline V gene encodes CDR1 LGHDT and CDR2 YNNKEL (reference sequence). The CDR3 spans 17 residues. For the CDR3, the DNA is TGTGCCAGCAGCCGCAACGTCGGGGGGGTGCGCACAGATACGCAGTATTTT. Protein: CASSRNVGGVRTDTQYF.

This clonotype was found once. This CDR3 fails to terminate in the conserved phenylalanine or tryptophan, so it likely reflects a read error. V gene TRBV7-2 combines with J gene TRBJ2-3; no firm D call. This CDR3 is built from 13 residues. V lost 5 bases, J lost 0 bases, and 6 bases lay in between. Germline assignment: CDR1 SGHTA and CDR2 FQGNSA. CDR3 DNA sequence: TGTGCCAGCAGCGCTAGGAGCACAGATACGCAGTATTGT. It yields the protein CASSARSTDTQYC.

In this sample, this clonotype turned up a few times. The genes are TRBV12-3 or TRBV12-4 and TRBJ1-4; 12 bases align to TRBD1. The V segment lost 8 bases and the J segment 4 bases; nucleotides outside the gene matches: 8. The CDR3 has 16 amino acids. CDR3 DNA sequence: TGTGCCAGCGGGGTTGGGGACAGGGGGCATAATGAAAAACTGTTTTTT. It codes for CASGVGDRGHNEKLFF.

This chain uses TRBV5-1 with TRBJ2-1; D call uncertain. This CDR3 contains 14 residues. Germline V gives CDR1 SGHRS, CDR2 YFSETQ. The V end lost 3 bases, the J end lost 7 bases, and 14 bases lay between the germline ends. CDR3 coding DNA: TGCGCCAGCAGCTCTTCAACTCCACAGAATGAGCAGTTCTTC. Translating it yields CASSSSTPQNEQFF.

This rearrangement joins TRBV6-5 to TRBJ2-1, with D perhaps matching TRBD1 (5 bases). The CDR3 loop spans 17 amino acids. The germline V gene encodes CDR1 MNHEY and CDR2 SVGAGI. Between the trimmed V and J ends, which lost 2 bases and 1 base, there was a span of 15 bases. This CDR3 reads CASSYVRAIKSYNEQFF. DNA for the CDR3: TGTGCCAGCAGTTACGTCAGGGCAATTAAATCCTACAATGAGCAGTTCTTC.

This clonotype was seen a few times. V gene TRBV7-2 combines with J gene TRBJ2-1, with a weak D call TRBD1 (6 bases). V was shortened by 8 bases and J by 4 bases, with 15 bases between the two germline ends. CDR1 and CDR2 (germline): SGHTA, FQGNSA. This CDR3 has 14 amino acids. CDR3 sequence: CASLPGADYNEQFF. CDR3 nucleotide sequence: TGTGCCAGCCTACCAGGGGCCGATTACAATGAGCAGTTCTTC. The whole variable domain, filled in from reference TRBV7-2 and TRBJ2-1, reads GAGVSQSPSNKVTEKGKDVELRCDPISGHTALYWYRQSLGQGLEFLIYFQGNSAPDKSGLPSDRFSAERTGGSVSTLTIQRTQQEDSAVYLCASLPGADYNEQFFGPGTRLTVL.

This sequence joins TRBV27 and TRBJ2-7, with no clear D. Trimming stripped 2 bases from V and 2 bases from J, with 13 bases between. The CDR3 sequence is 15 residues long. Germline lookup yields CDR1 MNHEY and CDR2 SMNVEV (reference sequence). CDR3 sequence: CASSLDHAPAYEQYF. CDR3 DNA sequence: TGTGCCAGCAGTTTAGATCACGCCCCGGCCTACGAGCAGTACTTC.

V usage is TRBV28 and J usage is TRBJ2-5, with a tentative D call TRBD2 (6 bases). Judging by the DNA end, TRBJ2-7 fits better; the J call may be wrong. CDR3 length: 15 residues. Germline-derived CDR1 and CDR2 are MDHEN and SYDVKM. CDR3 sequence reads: CASSLPGVGTYEQYF. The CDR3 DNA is TGTGCCAGCAGTTTACCGGGAGTGGGAACCTACGAGCAGTACTTC.

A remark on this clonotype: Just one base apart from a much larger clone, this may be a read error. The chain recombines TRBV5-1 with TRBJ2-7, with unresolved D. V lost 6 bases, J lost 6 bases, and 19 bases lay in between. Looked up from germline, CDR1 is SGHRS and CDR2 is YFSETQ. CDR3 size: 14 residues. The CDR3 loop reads CASTADRTKSEQYF. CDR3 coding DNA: TGCGCCAGCACCGCCGACCGAACGAAATCCGAGCAGTACTTC. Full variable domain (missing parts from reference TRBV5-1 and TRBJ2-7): KAGVTQTPRYLIKTRGQQVTLSCSPISGHRSVSWYQQTPGQGLQFLFEYFSETQRNKGNFPGRFSGRQFSNSRSEMNVSTLELGDSALYLCASTADRTKSEQYFGPGTRLTVT.

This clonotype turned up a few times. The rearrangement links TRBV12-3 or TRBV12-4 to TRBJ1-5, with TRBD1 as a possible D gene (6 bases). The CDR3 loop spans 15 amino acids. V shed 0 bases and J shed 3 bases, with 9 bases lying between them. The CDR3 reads CASSLARGANQPQHF. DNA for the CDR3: TGTGCCAGCAGTTTAGCCCGGGGGGCCAATCAGCCCCAGCATTTT.

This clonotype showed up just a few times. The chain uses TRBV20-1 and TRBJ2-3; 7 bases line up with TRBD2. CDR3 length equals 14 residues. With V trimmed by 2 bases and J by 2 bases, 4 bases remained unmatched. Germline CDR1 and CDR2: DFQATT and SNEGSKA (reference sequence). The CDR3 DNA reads TGCAGTGCTAGATGGCGGGGGAACACAGATACGCAGTATTTT. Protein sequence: CSARWRGNTDTQYF.

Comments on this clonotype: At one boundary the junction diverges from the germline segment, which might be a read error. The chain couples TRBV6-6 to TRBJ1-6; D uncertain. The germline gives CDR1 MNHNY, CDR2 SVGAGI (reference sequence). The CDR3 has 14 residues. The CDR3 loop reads CASRAYVKDSPPHF. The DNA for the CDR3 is TGTGCCAGCAGAGCCTACGTGAAGGATTCACCCCCCCACTTT.

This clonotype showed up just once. The CDR3 DNA reads TGTGCCAGCAGTTTCAGGATCGATGAGCAGTTCTTC. Its translation: CASSFRIDEQFF. This rearrangement joins TRBV12-3 or TRBV12-4 to TRBJ2-1; the D is unclear. This CDR3 has 12 residues. The V and J ends lost 3 bases and 8 bases respectively, with 8 bases between them.